The rows below give T cell receptor beta chains drawn from one sample of a study of control samples from healthy donors and cancer patients. Profiling relied on immunoSEQ multiplex PCR, and the TCRdb table lists in-frame clones only, not all of them. This table has around 200,000 clones, just under 95% appearing once. Sequencing was performed on blood. The source is a man between 45 and 60 years old in good health. Both conserved end residues are part of each CDR3. A D gene is named only where the DNA matches it firmly. For some rows the clone size is stated as once, few or many, or as a class when expanded; others skip it.

j_call | d_call | clone_size | v_call | cdr3_aa | cdr3_nt
TRBJ1-1 | . | once | TRBV6-5 | CASMAEGAGEAFF | TGTGCCAGCATGGCGGAGGGCGCAGGGGAGGCTTTCTTT
TRBJ1-1 | . | . | TRBV5-1 | CASLYRQPREAFF | TGCGCCAGCCTCTATCGACAGCCGAGAGAAGCTTTCTTT
TRBJ1-3 | . | . | TRBV28 | CACAVQASGNTIYF | TGTGCCTGCGCAGTCCAGGCCTCTGGAAACACCATATATTTT
TRBJ1-2 | . | . | TRBV2 | CASRGTDYGYTF | TGTGCCAGCAGAGGGACGGACTATGGCTACACCTTC
TRBJ2-4 | . | . | TRBV10-3 | CAISDHRGLGDIQYF | TGTGCCATCAGTGACCACAGGGGACTGGGTGACATTCAGTACTTC
TRBJ1-3 | . | . | TRBV5-1 | CASSLALSGNTIYF | TGCGCCAGCAGCTTGGCTTTATCTGGAAACACCATATATTTT
TRBJ1-1 | TRBD1 | . | TRBV6-5 | CATYRGSNTEAFF | TGTGCCACTTACAGGGGATCGAACACTGAAGCTTTCTTT
TRBJ1-1 | . | . | TRBV4-2 | CASSQPPENTEAFF | TGTGCCAGCAGCCAGCCCCCGGAGAACACTGAAGCTTTCTTT
TRBJ1-2 | TRBD1 | once | TRBV29-1 | CSVESQGAAGYTF | TGCAGCGTTGAATCCCAGGGGGCGGCTGGCTACACCTTC
TRBJ1-3 | . | . | TRBV3-1/TRBV3-2 | CASSQRTTGNTIYF | TGTGCCAGCAGCCAACGAACAACAGGAAACACCATATATTTT
TRBJ1-5 | . | . | TRBV3-1/TRBV3-2 | CASSQAGAHRNQPQHF | TGTGCCAGCAGCCAAGCAGGGGCGCATCGCAATCAGCCCCAGCATTTT
TRBJ1-1 | . | . | TRBV19 | CASSRVYPGTEAFF | TGTGCCAGTAGTAGAGTGTATCCAGGGACTGAAGCTTTCTTT
TRBJ1-2 | . | . | TRBV19 | CASSITGTNYGYTF | TGTGCCAGTAGTATTACTGGGACTAACTATGGCTACACCTTC
TRBJ1-2 | TRBD1 | . | TRBV29-1 | CSVDNRGWGYTF | TGCAGCGTTGACAACAGGGGATGGGGCTACACCTTC
TRBJ1-1 | TRBD1 | . | TRBV28 | CASSFRTGGNTEAFF | TGTGCCAGCAGTTTTCGTACAGGGGGAAACACTGAAGCTTTCTTT
TRBJ1-5 | . | . | TRBV5-1 | CASSLGDSDNQPQHF | TGCGCCAGCAGCTTAGGGGATAGCGATAATCAGCCCCAGCATTTT
TRBJ2-1 | TRBD1 | once | TRBV11-3 | CASSPRVRDSSSIREQFF | TGTGCCAGCAGCCCACGCGTCCGGGACAGCTCGTCCATTCGTGAGCAGTTCTTC
TRBJ1-3 | . | . | TRBV28 | CASDRGLTSGNTIYF | TGTGCCAGCGACCGGGGCCTTACCTCTGGAAACACCATATATTTT
TRBJ1-6 | . | . | TRBV28 | CASSLMAGPTPLHF | TGTGCCAGCAGTTTAATGGCAGGCCCGACACCCCTCCACTTT
TRBJ1-2 | . | . | TRBV30 | CAWSVGVLPVGVDYGYTF | TGTGCCTGGAGTGTTGGTGTTCTGCCCGTGGGGGTCGACTATGGCTACACCTTC
TRBJ1-1 | . | . | TRBV7-9 | CASSFMVSQGNTEAFF | TGTGCCAGCAGCTTTATGGTTTCCCAAGGGAACACTGAAGCTTTCTTT
TRBJ2-2 | . | . | TRBV6-1 | CASSEIGGGTGELFF | TGTGCCAGCAGTGAAATCGGTGGTGGCACCGGGGAGCTGTTTTTT
TRBJ2-1 | TRBD2 | . | TRBV5-1 | CASSGPSSGGNNEQFF | TGCGCCAGCAGCGGCCCATCTAGCGGGGGGAACAATGAGCAGTTCTTC
TRBJ2-1 | . | . | TRBV7-7 | CASSLDRASSDEQFF | TGTGCTAGCAGCTTAGATCGGGCCTCCTCCGATGAGCAGTTCTTC
TRBJ1-5 | . | once | TRBV24-1 | CATSDLTGTVNNQPQHF | TGTGCCACCAGTGATCTTACCGGGACGGTCAATAATCAGCCCCAGCATTTT